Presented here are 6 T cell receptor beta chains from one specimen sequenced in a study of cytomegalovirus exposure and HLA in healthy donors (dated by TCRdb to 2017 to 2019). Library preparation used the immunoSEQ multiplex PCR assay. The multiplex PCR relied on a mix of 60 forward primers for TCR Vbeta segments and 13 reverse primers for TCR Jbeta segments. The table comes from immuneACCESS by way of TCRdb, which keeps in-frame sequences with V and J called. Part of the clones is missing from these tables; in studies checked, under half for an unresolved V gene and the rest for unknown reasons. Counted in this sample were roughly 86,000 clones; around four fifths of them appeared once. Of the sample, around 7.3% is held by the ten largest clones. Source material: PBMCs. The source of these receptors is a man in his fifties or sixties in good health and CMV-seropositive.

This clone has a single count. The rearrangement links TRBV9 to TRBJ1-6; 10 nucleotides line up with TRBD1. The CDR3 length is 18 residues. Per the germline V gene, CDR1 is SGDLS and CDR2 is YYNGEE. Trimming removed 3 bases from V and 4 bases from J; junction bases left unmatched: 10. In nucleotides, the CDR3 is TGTGCCAGCAGCGAAGCCCCAGGACAGGGGGTTTATAATTCACCCCTCCACTTT. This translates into CASSEAPGQGVYNSPLHF. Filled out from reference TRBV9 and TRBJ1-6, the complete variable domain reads DSGVTQTPKHLITATGQRVTLRCSPRSGDLSVYWYQQSLDQGLQFLIQYYNGEERAKGNILERFSAQQFPDLHSELNLSSLELGDSALYFCASSEAPGQGVYNSPLHFGNGTRLTVT.

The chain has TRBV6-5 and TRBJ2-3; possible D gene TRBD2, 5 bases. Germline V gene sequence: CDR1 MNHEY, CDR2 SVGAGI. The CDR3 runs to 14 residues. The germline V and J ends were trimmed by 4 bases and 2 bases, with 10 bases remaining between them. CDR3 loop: CASSFGGLTDTQYF. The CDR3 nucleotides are TGTGCCAGCAGTTTCGGCGGGCTCACAGATACGCAGTATTTT.

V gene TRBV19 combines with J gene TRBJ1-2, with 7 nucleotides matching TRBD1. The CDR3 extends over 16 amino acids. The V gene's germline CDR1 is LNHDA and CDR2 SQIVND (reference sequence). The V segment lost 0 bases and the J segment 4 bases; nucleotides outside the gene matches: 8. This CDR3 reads CASSIEALDRIYGYTF. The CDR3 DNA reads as TGTGCCAGTAGTATAGAGGCCCTGGACAGGATCTATGGCTACACCTTC.

The DNA for the CDR3 is TGTGCCAGCAGCGTAGCCCAGGGAGGGCAAGAGACCCAGTACTTC. Amino acids: CASSVAQGGQETQYF. This chain links TRBV9 with TRBJ2-5, with 7 bases lining up with TRBD2. The CDR3 length is 15 residues. Germline loops: CDR1 SGDLS, CDR2 YYNGEE. Losses at the gene ends were 0 bases for V and 2 bases for J; bases not matched to a gene: 4.

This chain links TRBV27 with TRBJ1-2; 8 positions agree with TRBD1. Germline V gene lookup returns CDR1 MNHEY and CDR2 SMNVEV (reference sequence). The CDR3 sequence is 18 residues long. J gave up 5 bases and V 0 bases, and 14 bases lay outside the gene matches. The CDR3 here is CASSLSGGVGTGYYGYTF. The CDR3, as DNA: TGTGCCAGCAGTTTATCAGGTGGAGTTGGGACAGGTTATTATGGCTACACCTTC.

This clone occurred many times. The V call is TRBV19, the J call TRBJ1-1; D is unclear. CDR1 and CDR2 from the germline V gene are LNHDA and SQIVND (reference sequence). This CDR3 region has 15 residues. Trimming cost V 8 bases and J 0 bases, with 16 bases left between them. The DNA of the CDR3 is TGTGCCAGTTTAGGGCAGGAGGGCATGAACACTGAAGCTTTCTTT. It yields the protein CASLGQEGMNTEAFF.